The 25 T cell receptor beta chains in this list originate from one sample, sequenced in a study of T cell repertoires in cytomegalovirus infection. Via MiXCR, TCRdb re-called the reads, giving one row per CDR3 protein. The sample gives about 260,000 distinct CDR3 sequences, roughly 13% of which show up once; 8.8% is in the top ten. Sequencing was performed on PBMCs. These receptors all come from a human donor in good health (CMV status not recorded). Some clones in this sample may be carry-over from other donors' samples.

In this sample, this clonotype turned up a few times. CDR3 amino acids: CASSLGLAVHNEQFF. CDR3 in DNA: TGTGCCAGCAGCCTGGGACTAGCTGTCCACAATGAGCAGTTCTTC. The V gene is TRBV7-9, the J gene TRBJ2-1; 9 bases fit TRBD2. The CDR3 totals 15 residues. V trimming: 5 bases; J trimming: 5 bases; junction bases outside the gene matches: 7. Germline values: CDR1 SEHNR, CDR2 FQNEAQ (reference sequence).

The sample holds many counts of this clonotype. The chain carries TRBV12-3 or TRBV12-4 and TRBJ1-1; 11 bases align to TRBD1. The ends lost 4 bases at V and 4 bases at J; junction bases unmatched: 11. The CDR3 runs to 17 residues. CDR3 region: CASSSWTGGMLSTEAFF. The CDR3, as DNA: TGTGCCAGCAGTTCATGGACAGGGGGCATGCTGAGCACTGAAGCTTTCTTT.

This clonotype was recorded many times. The chain combines TRBV7-2 with TRBJ2-3, with D possibly matching TRBD2 (6 bases). The CDR3 is 15 amino acids. V lost 6 bases, J lost 6 bases, and 19 bases lay in between. The germline V gene has CDR1 SGHTA and CDR2 FQGNSA. CDR3: CASSQTGLSQDTQYF. The CDR3 nucleotides read TGTGCCAGCAGTCAAACCGGACTATCCCAGGATACGCAGTATTTT.

This clonotype was recorded a few times. This rearrangement joins TRBV20-1 to TRBJ2-1; 10 bases fit TRBD1. This CDR3 has 14 residues. With 5 bases clipped from V and 3 bases from J, the junction kept 4 bases outside the gene matches. Germline CDR1 and CDR2: DFQATT and SNEGSKA (reference sequence). CDR3 nucleotide sequence: TGCAGTGCTCCGGACAGGGGGTACTACAATGAGCAGTTCTTC. Translated: CSAPDRGYYNEQFF.

This clonotype was seen at least ten times. V usage is TRBV20-1 and J usage is TRBJ2-5; perhaps TRBD1 as D (6 bases). CDR1 and CDR2 from the germline V gene are DFQATT and SNEGSKA (reference sequence). The CDR3 contains 13 residues. The CDR3 DNA sequence: TGCAGCCAAATGGACAGTCCCCAAGAGACCCAGTACTTC. It is translated as CSQMDSPQETQYF.

In the case of this clonotype: It may be a read error: a sequence one base away is much more abundant. CDR3 region: CASSLAGEDTQYF. In nucleotides, the CDR3 is TGTGCCAGCAGCTTAGCGGGGGAAGATACGCAGTATTTT. The rearrangement links TRBV5-4 to TRBJ2-3, with TRBD2 matching 8 bases. Germline V gene lookup returns CDR1 SGHNT and CDR2 YYREEE (reference sequence). The trim removed 2 bases at V and 5 bases at J, leaving 1 base unmatched. The CDR3 runs 13 residues.

This clonotype was picked up a small number of times. The chain couples TRBV4-2 to TRBJ2-1; tentative D call: TRBD1 (6 bases). Germline CDR1 is LGHNA and CDR2 is YNFKEQ. The CDR3 is 15 amino acids. V lost 0 bases and J lost 5, with 11 bases in between. CDR3: CASSQDWDIDNEQFF. The CDR3 coding sequence is TGTGCCAGCAGCCAAGACTGGGACATTGACAATGAGCAGTTCTTC.

The sample holds many counts of this clonotype. The V gene is TRBV4-3, the J gene TRBJ2-1, with D perhaps given as TRBD1 or TRBD2 (5 bases each). CDR1 is LGHNA and CDR2 is YSLEER in the germline V gene. V was shortened by 4 bases and J by 5 bases, with 9 bases between the two germline ends. This CDR3 region has 13 residues. CDR3 bases: TGCGCCAGCAGCCGGGGACGGGACAATGAGCAGTTCTTC. As protein: CASSRGRDNEQFF.

A few counts support this clonotype. The gene calls are TRBV24-1 and TRBJ2-4; TRBD2 agrees at 7 bases. V dropped 4 bases and J dropped 1; count of bases not matched to a gene: 12. From germline, CDR1 is KGHDR and CDR2 SFDVKD. The CDR3 extends over 18 amino acids. The CDR3 loop is CATSDPTSPGTAKNIQYF. The CDR3 DNA sequence: TGTGCCACCAGTGACCCGACTAGCCCGGGTACGGCCAAAAACATTCAGTACTTC.

This clonotype has ten or more counts. V gene TRBV6-6 combines with J gene TRBJ2-2; D is undetermined. CDR3 length equals 15 residues. Germline CDR1 reads MNHNY; CDR2 reads SVGAGI (reference sequence). V lost 6 bases and J lost 1, with 12 bases in between. CDR3 sequence (DNA): TGTGCCAGCAGGCCCGCTGACGGGAACACCGGGGAGCTGTTTTTT. Translated: CASRPADGNTGELFF.

There are many counts of this clonotype. CDR3: CASSLESRGWSTEAFF. In DNA form, the CDR3 reads TGTGCCAGCAGCTTAGAGAGCAGGGGTTGGTCCACTGAAGCTTTCTTT. V and J are TRBV7-8 and TRBJ1-1, with a possible D match to TRBD1 (6 bases). The ends were cut back, 1 base at V and 4 bases at J, with 16 bases in the middle. Germline CDR1 reads SGHVS; CDR2 reads FQNEAQ. The CDR3 sequence is 16 residues long.

In its sample, this clonotype was seen a few times. The chain uses TRBV25-1 and TRBJ1-6, with 7 bases that match TRBD1. Losses at the gene ends were 4 bases for V and 7 bases for J; bases not matched to a gene: 7. Germline assignment: CDR1 MGHDK and CDR2 SYGVNS. This CDR3 contains 15 residues. The chain's CDR3 is CASSVTGTANSPLHF. Here the CDR3 DNA reads TGTGCCAGCAGTGTTACCGGGACAGCCAATTCACCCCTCCACTTT.

V is TRBV20-1 and J is TRBJ2-7, with D perhaps TRBD1 (5 bases). Trimming took off 5 bases at V and 3 bases at J, with 8 bases between the two ends. The CDR3 runs 11 residues. The germline gives CDR1 DFQATT, CDR2 SNEGSKA (reference sequence). CDR3 sequence (DNA): TGCAGTGCTTCTCAGGGCTACGAGCAGTACTTC. Translating it yields CSASQGYEQYF.

The V call is TRBV5-4, the J call TRBJ2-1; D possibly corresponds to TRBD1 (6 bases). From germline, CDR1 is SGHNT and CDR2 YYREEE (reference sequence). The V end was cut by 7 bases, the J end by 10 bases, with 15 bases between. The CDR3 consists of 12 residues. The CDR3 DNA sequence: TGTGCCAGCGGAAAATCAGGGGTCGAGCAGTTCTTC. Encoded protein: CASGKSGVEQFF.

This clonotype was detected a few times. The chain uses TRBV29-1 and TRBJ2-7; the match to TRBD2 covers 14 bases. Germline V gives CDR1 SQVTM, CDR2 ANQGSEA. Germline trimming cut 4 bases from V and 3 bases from J; bases unmatched to any gene: 2. This CDR3 contains 14 residues. CDR3 DNA: TGCAGCGTTGGGGGACTAGCGGGGGTCTACGAGCAGTACTTC. Protein product: CSVGGLAGVYEQYF.

The chain couples TRBV10-3 to TRBJ2-7; maybe TRBD2 (5 bases). V was clipped by 0 bases and J by 0 bases, with 12 bases between them. Germline V gene data show CDR1 as ENHRY and CDR2 as SYGVKD. The CDR3 loop spans 16 amino acids. Written as DNA, the CDR3 is TGTGCCATCAGTGAGTCGAGGACGGGGAGCTCCTACGAGCAGTACTTC. Its protein product is CAISESRTGSSYEQYF.

There are many counts of this clonotype. V and J are TRBV12-3 or TRBV12-4 and TRBJ2-6; 7 positions match TRBD2. Trimming at V came to 6 bases and at J to 0 bases, leaving 11 bases not matched to a gene. The CDR3 totals 18 residues. The CDR3 here is CASRPPLADLSGANVLTF. CDR3 in DNA: TGTGCCAGCAGACCCCCCCTAGCGGATCTCTCTGGGGCCAACGTCCTGACTTTC.

Ten or more counts support this clonotype. The V call is TRBV11-3, the J call TRBJ2-3, with a tentative D call TRBD2 (5 bases). The germline V gene has CDR1 SGHNT and CDR2 YENEEA. The length of the CDR3 is 13 residues. The V end lost 1 base, the J end lost 5 bases, and 7 bases lay between the germline ends. The CDR3 here is CASSLARGDTQYF. In DNA, the CDR3 is TGTGCCAGCAGCTTAGCTCGGGGAGATACGCAGTATTTT.

This clonotype has only a few counts. The rearrangement joins TRBV5-1 to TRBJ1-1; no firm D call. Germline V CDR1 and CDR2: SGHRS, YFSETQ. The V and J ends lost 5 bases and 4 bases respectively, with 12 bases between them. CDR3 length: 13 residues. This chain's CDR3 is CASSRQKGTEAFF. The CDR3 DNA reads as TGCGCCAGCAGTCGGCAGAAAGGCACTGAAGCTTTCTTT.

This clonotype was recorded many times. The chain joins TRBV7-6 to TRBJ2-7; D perhaps matches TRBD2 (6 bases). Looked up from germline, CDR1 is SGHVS and CDR2 is FNYEAQ. V lost 5 bases, J lost 3 bases, and 14 bases lay in between. The length of the CDR3 is 14 residues. The CDR3 DNA follows: TGTGCCAGCAGCCGCCCGGAGGGGAGCTACGAGCAGTACTTC. Protein: CASSRPEGSYEQYF.

This clonotype was seen ten or more times. The chain joins TRBV7-8 to TRBJ2-2, with D unclear. V shed 1 base and J shed 0 bases, with 6 bases lying between them. Germline V gene data show CDR1 as SGHVS and CDR2 as FQNEAQ. This CDR3 comprises 15 residues. CDR3 sequence reads: CASSLVGTNTGELFF. CDR3 DNA: TGTGCCAGCAGCTTAGTTGGGACGAACACCGGGGAGCTGTTTTTT.

The sample holds many counts of this clonotype. This chain connects TRBV7-6 to TRBJ1-2; D remains unclear. Per the germline V gene, CDR1 is SGHVS and CDR2 is FNYEAQ. This CDR3 has 14 residues. V lost 5 bases and J lost 6, with 16 bases in between. The CDR3 spells CASSPGAKTNGYTF. Here the CDR3 DNA reads TGTGCCAGCAGCCCGGGCGCGAAGACTAATGGCTACACCTTC.

This clonotype was recorded many times. The gene calls are TRBV7-9 and TRBJ2-3; a weak D match, TRBD2 (5 bases). Germline-derived CDR1 and CDR2 are SEHNR and FQNEAQ (reference sequence). CDR3 length equals 15 residues. Trimming removed 0 bases at V and 1 base at J, with 8 bases between. The CDR3 DNA reads TGTGCCAGCAGCTTAGCGGGTAGCGGCACAGATACGCAGTATTTT. Translated, it gives CASSLAGSGTDTQYF.

This clonotype was detected many times. The chain joins TRBV7-2 to TRBJ1-2; D possibly corresponds to TRBD1 (5 bases). Deletions cut 5 bases from V and 4 bases from J, with 11 bases between. This CDR3 is built from 13 residues. Germline loops: CDR1 SGHTA, CDR2 FQGNSA. The CDR3 reads CASSLTDSYGYTF. The CDR3 DNA sequence: TGTGCCAGCAGCCTGACAGATTCCTATGGCTACACCTTC. Combining the CDR3 with reference TRBV7-2 and TRBJ1-2 gives the whole variable domain GAGVSQSPSNKVTEKGKDVELRCDPISGHTALYWYRQSLGQGLEFLIYFQGNSAPDKSGLPSDRFSAERTGGSVSTLTIQRTQQEDSAVYLCASSLTDSYGYTFGSGTRLTVV.

This clonotype was counted ten times or more. The chain links TRBV7-2 to TRBJ2-7; 11 bases are shared with TRBD2. V was clipped by 5 bases and J by 0 bases; unmatched bases: 6. There are 16 residues in the CDR3. Per germline, CDR1 SGHTA and CDR2 FQGNSA. The CDR3 sequence: CASSPLAGVVSYEQYF. The CDR3 nucleotides are TGTGCCAGCAGCCCACTAGCGGGAGTGGTCTCCTACGAGCAGTACTTC.